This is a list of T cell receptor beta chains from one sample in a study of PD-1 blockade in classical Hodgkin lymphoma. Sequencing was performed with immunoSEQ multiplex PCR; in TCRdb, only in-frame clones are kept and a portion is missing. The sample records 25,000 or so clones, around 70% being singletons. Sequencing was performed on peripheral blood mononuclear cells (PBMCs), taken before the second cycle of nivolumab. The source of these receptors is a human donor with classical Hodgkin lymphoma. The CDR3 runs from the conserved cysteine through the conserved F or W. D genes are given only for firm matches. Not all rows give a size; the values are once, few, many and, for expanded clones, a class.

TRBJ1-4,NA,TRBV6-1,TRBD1,CASEDRVNEKLFF,TGTGCCAGCGAAGACAGGGTGAATGAAAAACTGTTTTTT
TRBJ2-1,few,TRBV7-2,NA,CASSLVRLDNEQFF,TGTGCCAGCAGCTTAGTCCGACTAGACAATGAGCAGTTCTTC
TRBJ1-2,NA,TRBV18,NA,CASSPPHNYGYTF,TGTGCCAGCTCACCCCCACATAACTATGGCTACACCTTC
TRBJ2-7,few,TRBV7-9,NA,CASSLGNEQYF,TGTGCCAGCAGCTTAGGGAACGAGCAGTACTTC
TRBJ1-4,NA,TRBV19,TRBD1,CASSIGQGANEKLFF,TGTGCCAGTAGTATCGGACAGGGGGCGAATGAAAAACTGTTTTTT
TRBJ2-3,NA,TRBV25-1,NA,CASSDHGTDTQYF,TGTGCCAGCAGTGACCACGGCACAGATACGCAGTATTTT
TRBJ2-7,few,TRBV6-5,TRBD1,CASRTGGYGEQYF,TGTGCCAGCCGGACAGGGGGGTACGGCGAGCAGTACTTC
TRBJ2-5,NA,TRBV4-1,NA,CASSKSPPGEIQETQYF,TGCGCCAGCAGCAAAAGCCCTCCGGGAGAGATCCAAGAGACCCAGTACTTC
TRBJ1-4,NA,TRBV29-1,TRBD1,CSVATGGGEKLFF,TGCAGCGTTGCGACAGGGGGTGGTGAAAAACTGTTTTTT
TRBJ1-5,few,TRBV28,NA,CASSFPPRDGQPQHF,TGTGCCAGCAGTTTTCCACCCAGGGATGGTCAGCCCCAGCATTTT
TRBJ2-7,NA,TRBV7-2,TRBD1,CASSYTGQGYYEQYF,TGTGCCAGCAGCTACACGGGACAGGGATACTACGAGCAGTACTTC
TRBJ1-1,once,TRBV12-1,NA,CASSPWGGTGNTEAFF,TGTGCCAGCAGCCCCTGGGGGGGAACCGGGAACACTGAAGCTTTCTTT
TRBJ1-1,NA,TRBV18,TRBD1,CASSRGTGSLEAFF,TGTGCCAGCTCACGGGGGACAGGGTCACTTGAAGCTTTCTTT
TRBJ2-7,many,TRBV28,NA,CASSFAGTTSSYEQYF,TGTGCCAGCAGTTTCGCCGGGACCACCTCTTCCTACGAGCAGTACTTC
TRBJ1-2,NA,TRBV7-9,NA,CASSLLQSPQTNYGYTF,TGTGCCAGCAGCCTTCTCCAGAGTCCCCAAACTAACTATGGCTACACCTTC
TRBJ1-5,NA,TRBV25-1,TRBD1,CASSELGQGDNQPQHF,TGTGCCAGCAGTGAATTGGGACAGGGGGACAATCAGCCCCAGCATTTT
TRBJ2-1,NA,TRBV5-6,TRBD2,CASSSFSGGYNEQFF,TGTGCCAGCAGCTCCTTTAGCGGGGGCTACAATGAGCAGTTCTTC
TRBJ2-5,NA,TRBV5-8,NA,CASSLGQLQETQYF,TGTGCCAGCAGCTTGGGACAGCTCCAAGAGACCCAGTACTTC
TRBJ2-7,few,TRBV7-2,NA,CASSLRGWEQYF,TGTGCCAGCAGCTTAAGGGGATGGGAGCAGTACTTC
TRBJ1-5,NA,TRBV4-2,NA,CASSHPGGNQPQHF,TGTGCCAGCAGCCACCCCGGGGGGAATCAGCCCCAGCATTTT
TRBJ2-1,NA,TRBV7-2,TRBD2,CASRPRASGYNEQFF,TGTGCCAGCAGACCGAGGGCTAGCGGGTACAATGAGCAGTTCTTC
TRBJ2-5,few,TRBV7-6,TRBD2,CASSPMTSRQETQYF,TGTGCCAGCAGCCCGATGACTAGCCGTCAAGAGACCCAGTACTTC
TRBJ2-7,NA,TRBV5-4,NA,CASGQGQSYEQYF,TGTGCCAGCGGGCAGGGCCAATCCTACGAGCAGTACTTC
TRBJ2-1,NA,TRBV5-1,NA,CASSLSSGGAYNEQFF,TGCGCCAGCAGCTTGTCCTCCGGGGGTGCCTACAATGAGCAGTTCTTC
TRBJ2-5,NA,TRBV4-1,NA,CASSQVGRRETQYF,TGCGCCAGCAGCCAAGTGGGGAGGCGAGAGACCCAGTACTTC
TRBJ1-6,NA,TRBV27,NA,CASSLFPGKDSPLHF,TGTGCCAGCAGTTTATTCCCAGGGAAGGACTCACCCCTCCACTTT
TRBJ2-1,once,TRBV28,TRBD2,CASSSLAGAGGNEQFF,TGTGCCAGCAGTTCGTTAGCGGGAGCAGGGGGTAATGAGCAGTTCTTC
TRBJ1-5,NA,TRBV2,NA,CATQGSGNQPQHF,TGTGCCACCCAGGGATCCGGCAATCAGCCCCAGCATTTT
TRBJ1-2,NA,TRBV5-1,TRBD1,CASSLVEGAGGYTF,TGCGCCAGCAGCTTGGTCGAGGGGGCTGGGGGCTACACCTTC